This T cell receptor beta chain derives from a study of regulatory T cells in long-lasting Graves disease (dated by TCRdb to 2020 to 2022). Background for the entire study: In the newly diagnosed Graves' disease group, patients had been taking antithyroid drugs for less than 3 months. This study used TCR sequencing and RNA sequencing of peripheral blood to compare persistent Graves' disease patients against newly diagnosed Graves' disease patients. The study was conducted in China and was registered as a clinical trial. A total of about 35 samples underwent TCR sequencing, from roughly 13 patients with persistent Graves' disease and approximately 20 patients with newly diagnosed Graves' disease. Broader findings and caveats from the paper: Persistent patients shared more public clonotypes among themselves (2,741) than newly diagnosed patients did (approximately 970). The authors noted that the small sample size was a limitation that may lower accuracy. Sequencing and analysis were limited to the TCR beta chain. Only peripheral blood was studied, because thyroid tissue, the primary lesion, was inaccessible. Persistent Graves' disease patients showed lower TCR Shannon entropy and fewer highly expanded clones than newly diagnosed patients, suggesting clonal expansion.

The library was generated by multiplex PCR. Instrument used: Illumina HiSeq 4000. CDR3 regions were amplified by Arm-PCR with iRepertoire HTBI primers to construct TCR beta libraries. Before sequencing, the PCR products underwent gel purification. For the original study's pipeline: A total of 62 TRBV and some 15 TRBJ segments were identified across samples and were used for gene usage analysis of CDR3 amino acid clonotypes. Filtered high-quality paired reads were merged into contigs using COPE and FqMerger. Contigs were aligned with BLAST to IMGT TRBV, TRBD and TRBJ reference genes, and CDR3 was defined per IMGT. Any clonotype with a frequency above 0.1% was counted as a highly expanded clone. Shannon entropy served as the measure of repertoire diversity, while the Gini coefficient captured V-J evenness. Public clonotypes were defined as clonotypes shared by more than one individual. TCRdb trimmed public reads at Q25 via fastp, called clones via MiXCR and kept in-frame beta chains. Rows matching on CDR3 protein sequence are summarized as one entry with the most common DNA and genes. V and J calls and clone size were set by TCRdb, not the authors. The table for this sample lists around 250,000 distinct CDR3 sequences; around 19% of them were counted only once. The leading ten clones occupy around 15% of the sample.

Explained via the paper, the time point label denotes: newly diagnosed GD, antithyroid drugs for less than 3 months. For both TCR sequencing and RNA sequencing, RNA was extracted from PBMCs using TRIzol. Graves' disease was diagnosed according to American Thyroid Association guidelines. Patients for the study were recruited at an endocrinology department in Xi'an, China. From each patient, 7.5 to 9.5 milliliters of peripheral blood was collected into an EDTA anticoagulant tube. Ficoll Paque Plus density gradient separation was used to isolate PBMCs, and no additional T cell sorting was done. An Agilent 2100 Bioanalyzer and agarose gel were used to check RNA quality, while a NanoDrop 2000 measured RNA concentration. A word on this clonotype: This receptor's antigen is unknown. A read error is possible here, since a much larger clone lies one base away. Since no conserved phenylalanine or tryptophan closes the CDR3, a read error is the likely cause.

These sequences were also reported in another study, on T cells in Graves' hyperthyroidism and ophthalmopathy. The other study reports the following: A patient counted as having stable Graves' hyperthyroidism if no progression to ophthalmopathy occurred over 18 months of follow-up. Hyperthyroidism patients were newly diagnosed, with disease duration under 2 months, and aged 18 to 65 years. Patients with uncontrolled infections, other autoimmune diseases, pregnancy or lactation were excluded. Diagnoses were established on the basis of clinical symptoms, serum thyroxine and TRAb, thyroid ultrasound, and orbital computed tomography. The TCR CDR3 was subjected to a first round of RT-PCR using the HTBI primer set and the Qiagen OneStep RT-PCR kit. Most expanded thyroid clonotypes (frequency above 0.001) were also detected in blood, suggesting blood repertoires may reflect thyroid immune responses. A 13 V-J signature model separated ophthalmopathy from stable hyperthyroidism, with approximately 86% sensitivity and roughly 82% specificity in cross-validation and 80%/75% in testing. In validation, the model predicted progression to ophthalmopathy a median of approximately 6.3 months before onset, with approximately 71% sensitivity and nearly 75% specificity. A discovery cohort of approximately 97 patients, roughly 45 with Graves' ophthalmopathy and about 58 with stable Graves' hyperthyroidism, was used to find distinguishing TCR V-J signatures. Prospective prediction of ophthalmopathy was tested in an independent validation cohort consisting of 18 to 20 hyperthyroidism patients and approximately 16 patients who later progressed to ophthalmopathy. The approximately 98 discovery patients were randomly divided into training and test sets at a 7:3 ratio. The study also compared thyroid tissue and blood T-cell repertoires from roughly six Graves' hyperthyroidism patients. Following sampling, methimazole starting at 30 mg daily was given to hyperthyroidism patients, and high-dose intravenous methylprednisolone was given to ophthalmopathy patients. The libraries were constructed in a second round of multiplex PCR and then size-selected and purified. The libraries were sequenced on an Illumina HiSeq2000 using paired-end 100 bp reads. SOAPnuke was used to process the raw data, throwing out any read that contained adapters or uncalled bases, had a mean Phred below 15, or lacked an exact constant-primer or identifier match. COPE v1.2.5 was used to merge high-quality paired reads, and clonotypes were defined as unique nucleotide sequences. Clonotypes were aligned to IMGT TRBV, TRBD and TRBJ reference segments using MiTCR v1.1. The analysis included only V-J combinations with a frequency above 0.0001, which together covered around 99% of the repertoires. The TCS score was defined as the ratio of F50 (clonal expansion) to E x V (chaos), calculated using BLOSUM62-based TCRdist between CDR3 peptides within each V-J. Welch's t-statistics and random forest reduced roughly 540 V-J features to 13, which were used in a naive Bayes classifier (R e1071). Sample size was not statistically predetermined, and investigators were not blinded to group allocation. TCR Vbeta CDR3 sequencing of 130 to 150 peripheral blood samples (about 45 ophthalmopathy, 70 to 85 hyperthyroidism and 17 progressor patients) is reported in the paper.

This sample comprised peripheral blood mononuclear cells (PBMCs), obtained at new diagnosis, from a patient treated with antithyroid drugs. This receptor was obtained from a woman in her twenties or thirties with Graves disease. Donor details come from another sample of the same person, matched by shared clones.

The DNA is as follows: TGTGCCAGCAGCTTAGCCTCAGGGGGTGGCGGCTACACCTTG. It is translated as CASSLASGGGGYTL. The chain links TRBV7-2 with TRBJ1-2; 7 middle bases align to TRBD1. Reading the germline V gene gives CDR1 SGHTA and CDR2 FQGNSA. V and J are trimmed by 0 bases and 8 bases, and the gene matches miss 6 bases of the junction. Including both end residues, the CDR3 is 14 amino acids long. Left in the record is the CDR3 DNA by itself, 42 bases read in frame from the first base.